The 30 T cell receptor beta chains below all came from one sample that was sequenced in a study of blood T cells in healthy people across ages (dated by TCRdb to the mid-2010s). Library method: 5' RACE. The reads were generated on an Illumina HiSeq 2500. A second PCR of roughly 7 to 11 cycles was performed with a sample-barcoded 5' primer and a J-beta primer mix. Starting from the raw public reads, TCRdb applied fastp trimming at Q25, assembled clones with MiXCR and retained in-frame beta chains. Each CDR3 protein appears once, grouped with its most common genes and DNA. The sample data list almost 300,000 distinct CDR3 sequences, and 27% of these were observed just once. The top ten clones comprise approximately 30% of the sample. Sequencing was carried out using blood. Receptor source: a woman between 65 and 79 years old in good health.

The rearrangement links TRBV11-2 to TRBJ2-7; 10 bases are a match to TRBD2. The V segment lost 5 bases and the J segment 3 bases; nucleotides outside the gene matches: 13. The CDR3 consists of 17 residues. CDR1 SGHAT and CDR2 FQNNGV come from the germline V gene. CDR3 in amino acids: CASSDRALAGADYEQYF. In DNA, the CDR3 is TGTGCCAGCAGCGACCGGGCGCTAGCGGGAGCCGACTACGAGCAGTACTTC.

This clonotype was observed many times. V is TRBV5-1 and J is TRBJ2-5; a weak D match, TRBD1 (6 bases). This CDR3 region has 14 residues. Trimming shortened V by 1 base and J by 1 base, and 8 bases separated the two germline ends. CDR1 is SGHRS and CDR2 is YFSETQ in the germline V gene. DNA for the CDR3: TGCGCCAGCAGCTTGCGGACAGCCCAAGAGACCCAGTACTTC. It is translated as CASSLRTAQETQYF.

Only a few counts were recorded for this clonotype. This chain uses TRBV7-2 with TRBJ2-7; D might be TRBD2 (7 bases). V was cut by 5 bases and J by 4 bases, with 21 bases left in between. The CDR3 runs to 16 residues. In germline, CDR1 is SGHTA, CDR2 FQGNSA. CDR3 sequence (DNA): TGTGCCAGCAGCCTCGATGCCGGGGGGCCGGGTTACGAGCAGTACTTC. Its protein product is CASSLDAGGPGYEQYF.

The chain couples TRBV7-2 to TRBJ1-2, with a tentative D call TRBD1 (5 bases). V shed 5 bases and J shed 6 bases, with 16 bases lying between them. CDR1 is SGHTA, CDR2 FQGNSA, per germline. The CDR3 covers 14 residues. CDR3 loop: CASSTHSGNDGYTF. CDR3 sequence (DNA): TGTGCCAGCAGCACCCATTCAGGGAACGATGGCTACACCTTC.

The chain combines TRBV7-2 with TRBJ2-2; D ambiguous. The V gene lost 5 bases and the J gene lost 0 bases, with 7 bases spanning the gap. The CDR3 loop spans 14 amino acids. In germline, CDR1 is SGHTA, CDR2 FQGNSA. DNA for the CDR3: TGTGCCAGCAGCCAGAACCCGAACACCGGGGAGCTGTTTTTT. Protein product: CASSQNPNTGELFF.

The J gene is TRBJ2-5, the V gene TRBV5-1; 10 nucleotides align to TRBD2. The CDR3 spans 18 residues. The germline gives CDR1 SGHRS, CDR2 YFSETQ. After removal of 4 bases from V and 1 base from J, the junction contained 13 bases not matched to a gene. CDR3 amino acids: CASSLRTSGTVGQETQYF. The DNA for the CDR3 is TGCGCCAGCAGCCTCCGGACTAGCGGAACCGTCGGCCAAGAGACCCAGTACTTC.

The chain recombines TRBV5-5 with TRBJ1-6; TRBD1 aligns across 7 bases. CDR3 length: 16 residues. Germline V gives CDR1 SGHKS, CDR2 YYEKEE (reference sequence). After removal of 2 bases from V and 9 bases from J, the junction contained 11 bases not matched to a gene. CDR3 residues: CASSFQEGPGGSPLHF. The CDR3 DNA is TGTGCCAGCAGCTTCCAGGAGGGGCCAGGGGGTTCACCCCTCCACTTT.

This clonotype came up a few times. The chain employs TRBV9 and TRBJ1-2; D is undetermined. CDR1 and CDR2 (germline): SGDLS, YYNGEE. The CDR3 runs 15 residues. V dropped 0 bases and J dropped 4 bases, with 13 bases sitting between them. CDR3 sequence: CASSVDSAEGYGYTF. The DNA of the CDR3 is TGTGCCAGCAGCGTAGATTCCGCCGAAGGCTATGGCTACACCTTC.

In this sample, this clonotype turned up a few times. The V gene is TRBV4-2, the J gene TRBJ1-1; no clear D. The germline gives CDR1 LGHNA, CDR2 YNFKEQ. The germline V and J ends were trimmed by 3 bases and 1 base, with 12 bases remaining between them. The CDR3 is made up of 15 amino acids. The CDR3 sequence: CASSQAGGRNTEAFF. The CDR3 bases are TGTGCCAGCAGCCAGGCTGGAGGACGGAACACTGAAGCTTTCTTT.

As DNA, the CDR3 is TGTGCCAGCAGTGAACACGGAGGCTATGGCTACACCTTC. It yields the protein CASSEHGGYGYTF. V usage is TRBV2 and J usage is TRBJ1-2; D gene unclear. The germline V gene has CDR1 SNHLY and CDR2 FYNNEI. This CDR3 has 13 amino acids. The V gene lost 2 bases and the J gene lost 4 bases, with 8 bases spanning the gap.

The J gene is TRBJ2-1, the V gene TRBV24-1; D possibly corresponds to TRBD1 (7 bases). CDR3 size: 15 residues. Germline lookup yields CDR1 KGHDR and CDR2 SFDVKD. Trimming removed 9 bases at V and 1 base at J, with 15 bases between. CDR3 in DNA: TGTGCCACCTCACCTCAGGGGGGTTCCTACAATGAGCAGTTCTTC. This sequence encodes CATSPQGGSYNEQFF.

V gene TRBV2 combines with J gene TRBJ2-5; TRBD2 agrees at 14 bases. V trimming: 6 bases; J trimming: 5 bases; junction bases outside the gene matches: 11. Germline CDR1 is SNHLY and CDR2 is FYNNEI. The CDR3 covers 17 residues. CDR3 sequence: CASRSTGTSGSGETQYF. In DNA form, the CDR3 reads TGTGCCAGCAGGTCGACCGGGACTAGCGGGAGTGGGGAGACCCAGTACTTC.

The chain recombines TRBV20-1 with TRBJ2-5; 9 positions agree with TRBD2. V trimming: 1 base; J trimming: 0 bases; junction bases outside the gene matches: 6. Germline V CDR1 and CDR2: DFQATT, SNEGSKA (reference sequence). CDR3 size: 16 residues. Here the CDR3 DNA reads TGCAGTGCTAGAGCGCCTAGCGGGGCGAACCAAGAGACCCAGTACTTC. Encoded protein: CSARAPSGANQETQYF.

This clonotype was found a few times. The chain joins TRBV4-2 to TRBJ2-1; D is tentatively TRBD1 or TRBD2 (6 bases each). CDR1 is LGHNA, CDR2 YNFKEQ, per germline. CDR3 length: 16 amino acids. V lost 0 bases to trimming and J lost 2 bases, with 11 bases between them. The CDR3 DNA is TGTGCCAGCAGCCAAGATAAGGGGGGCCCCTACAATGAGCAGTTCTTC. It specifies CASSQDKGGPYNEQFF.

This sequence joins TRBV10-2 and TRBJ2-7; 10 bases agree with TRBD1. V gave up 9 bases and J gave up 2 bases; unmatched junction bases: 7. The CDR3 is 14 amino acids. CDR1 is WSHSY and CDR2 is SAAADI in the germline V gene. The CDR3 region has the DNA TGCGCCAGTGTGGACAGGGGGGACGCCTACGAGCAGTACTTC. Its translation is CASVDRGDAYEQYF.

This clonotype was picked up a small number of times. CDR3 loop: CASSPRGGTDTQYF. The CDR3, as DNA: TGTGCCAGCTCACCACGGGGCGGCACAGATACGCAGTATTTT. V is TRBV18 and J is TRBJ2-3, with D possibly TRBD1 on 5 matching bases. The CDR3 has 14 residues. Germline CDR1 and CDR2: KGHSH and LQKENI. The V gene lost 1 base and the J gene lost 1 base, with 6 bases spanning the gap.

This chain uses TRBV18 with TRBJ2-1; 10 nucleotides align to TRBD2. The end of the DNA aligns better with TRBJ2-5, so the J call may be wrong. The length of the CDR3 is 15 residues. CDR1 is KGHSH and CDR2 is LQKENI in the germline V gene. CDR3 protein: CASTKLAGPQETQYF. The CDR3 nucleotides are TGTGCCAGCACAAAACTAGCGGGACCCCAAGAGACCCAGTACTTC.

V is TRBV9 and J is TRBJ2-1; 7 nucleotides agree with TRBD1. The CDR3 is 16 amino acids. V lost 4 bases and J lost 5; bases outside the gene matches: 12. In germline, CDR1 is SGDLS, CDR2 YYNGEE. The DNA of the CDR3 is TGTGCCAGCAGCACTAAACCTCGTACAGGGGACAATGAGCAGTTCTTC. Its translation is CASSTKPRTGDNEQFF.

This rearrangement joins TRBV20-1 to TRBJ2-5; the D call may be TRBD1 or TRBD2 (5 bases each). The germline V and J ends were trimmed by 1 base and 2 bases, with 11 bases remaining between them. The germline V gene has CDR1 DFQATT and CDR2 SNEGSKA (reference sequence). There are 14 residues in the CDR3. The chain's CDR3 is CSARGDASQETQYF. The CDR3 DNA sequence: TGCAGTGCTAGAGGGGACGCTTCGCAAGAGACCCAGTACTTC.

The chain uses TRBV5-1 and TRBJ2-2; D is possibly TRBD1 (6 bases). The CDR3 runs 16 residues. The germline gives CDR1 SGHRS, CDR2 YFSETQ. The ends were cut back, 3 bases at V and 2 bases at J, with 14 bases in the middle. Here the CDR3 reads CASSSGQGHNTGELFF. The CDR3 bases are TGCGCCAGCAGCTCGGGACAAGGTCATAACACCGGGGAGCTGTTTTTT.

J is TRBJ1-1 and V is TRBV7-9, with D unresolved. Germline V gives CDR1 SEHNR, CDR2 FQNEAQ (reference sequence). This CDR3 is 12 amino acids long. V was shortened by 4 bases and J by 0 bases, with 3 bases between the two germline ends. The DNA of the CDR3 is TGTGCCAGCAGCTGGCTGAACACTGAAGCTTTCTTT. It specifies CASSWLNTEAFF.

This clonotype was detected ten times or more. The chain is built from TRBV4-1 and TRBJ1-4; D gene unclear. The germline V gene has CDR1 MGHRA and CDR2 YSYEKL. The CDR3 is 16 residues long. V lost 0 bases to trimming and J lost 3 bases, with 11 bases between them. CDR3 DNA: TGCGCCAGCAGCCAAGAAACGGCAGCGGCTAATGAAAAACTGTTTTTT. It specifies CASSQETAAANEKLFF.

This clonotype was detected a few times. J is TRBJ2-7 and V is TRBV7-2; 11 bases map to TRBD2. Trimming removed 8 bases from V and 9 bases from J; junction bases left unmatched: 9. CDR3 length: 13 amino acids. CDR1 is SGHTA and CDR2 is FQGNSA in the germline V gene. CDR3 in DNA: TGTGCCAGCCAAGATGGACTAGCGGGCACGCAGTACTTC. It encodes CASQDGLAGTQYF. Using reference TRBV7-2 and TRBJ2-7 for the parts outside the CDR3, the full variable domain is GAGVSQSPSNKVTEKGKDVELRCDPISGHTALYWYRQSLGQGLEFLIYFQGNSAPDKSGLPSDRFSAERTGGSVSTLTIQRTQQEDSAVYLCASQDGLAGTQYFGPGTRLTVT.

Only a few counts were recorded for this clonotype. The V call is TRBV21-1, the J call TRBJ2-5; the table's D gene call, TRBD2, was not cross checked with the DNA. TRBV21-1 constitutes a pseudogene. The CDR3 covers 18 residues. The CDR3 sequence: CASSKVWLADWYQKTQYF. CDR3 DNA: TGTGCCAGCAGCAAAGTTTGGCTAGCGGATTGGTACCAAAAGACCCAGTACTTC.

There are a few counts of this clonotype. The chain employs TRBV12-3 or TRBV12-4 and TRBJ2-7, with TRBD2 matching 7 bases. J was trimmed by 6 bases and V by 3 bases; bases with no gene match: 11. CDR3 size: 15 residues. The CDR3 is CASSFIAGAVSEQYF. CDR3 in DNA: TGTGCCAGCAGTTTTATCGCGGGAGCGGTTTCCGAGCAGTACTTC.

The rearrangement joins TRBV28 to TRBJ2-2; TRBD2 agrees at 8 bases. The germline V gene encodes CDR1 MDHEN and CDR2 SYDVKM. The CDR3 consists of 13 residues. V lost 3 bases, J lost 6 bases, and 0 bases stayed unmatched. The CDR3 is CASSFSGAGELFF. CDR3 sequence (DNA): TGTGCCAGCAGTTTTAGCGGGGCCGGGGAGCTGTTTTTT. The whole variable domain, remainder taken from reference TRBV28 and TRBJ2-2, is DVKVTQSSRYLVKRTGEKVFLECVQDMDHENMFWYRQDPGLGLRLIYFSYDVKMKEKGDIPEGYSVSREKKERFSLILESASTNQTSMYLCASSFSGAGELFFGEGSRLTVL.

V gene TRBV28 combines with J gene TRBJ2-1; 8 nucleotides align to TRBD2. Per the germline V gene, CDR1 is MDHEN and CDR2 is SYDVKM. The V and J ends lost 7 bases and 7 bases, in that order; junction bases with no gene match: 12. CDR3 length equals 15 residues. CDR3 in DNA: TGTGCCAGCACCAGACCGGGACTAGAACCGAATGAGCAGTTCTTC. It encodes CASTRPGLEPNEQFF.

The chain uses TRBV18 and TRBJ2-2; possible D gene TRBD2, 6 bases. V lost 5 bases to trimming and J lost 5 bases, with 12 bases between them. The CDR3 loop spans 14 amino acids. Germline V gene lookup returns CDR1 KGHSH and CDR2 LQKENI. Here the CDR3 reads CASSREVGTGELFF. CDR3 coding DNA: TGTGCCAGCTCAAGGGAGGTCGGAACCGGGGAGCTGTTTTTT.

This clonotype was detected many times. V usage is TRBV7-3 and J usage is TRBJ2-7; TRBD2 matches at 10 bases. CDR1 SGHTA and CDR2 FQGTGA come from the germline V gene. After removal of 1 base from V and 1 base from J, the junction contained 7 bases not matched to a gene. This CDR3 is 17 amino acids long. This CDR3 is CASSLIAGGPRSYEQYF. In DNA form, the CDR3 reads TGTGCCAGCAGCTTAATAGCGGGAGGCCCGCGGTCCTACGAGCAGTACTTC.

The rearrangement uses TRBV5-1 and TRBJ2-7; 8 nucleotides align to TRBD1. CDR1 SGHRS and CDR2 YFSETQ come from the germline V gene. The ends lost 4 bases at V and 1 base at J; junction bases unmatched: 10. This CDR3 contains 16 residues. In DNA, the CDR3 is TGCGCCAGCAGCCTGGGGTATGACAGGGGTTCCTACGAGCAGTACTTC. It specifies CASSLGYDRGSYEQYF.